Each of the 20 T cell receptor beta chains below was sequenced from the same sample in a study of cytomegalovirus exposure and HLA in healthy donors. The PCR used 60 Vbeta and 13 Jbeta primers. Measured with immunoSEQ multiplex PCR; TCRdb has only the in-frame clones, and not every one. Seen here are some 200,000 clones, around two thirds observed once, and the top ten hold about 2.9%. Sequenced sample: PBMCs. All receptors come from a man aged 35-49 years in good health and CMV-seronegative.

The gene calls are TRBV7-9 and TRBJ1-2, with D perhaps TRBD1 (5 bases). This CDR3 has 16 residues. Trimming pared 5 bases from V and 0 bases from J, leaving 16 bases between. Germline V gene lookup returns CDR1 SEHNR and CDR2 FQNEAQ (reference sequence). CDR3 sequence reads: CASSPTGGAPNYGYTF. The DNA of the CDR3 is TGTGCCAGCAGCCCAACTGGCGGGGCCCCTAACTATGGCTACACCTTC.

V usage is TRBV27 and J usage is TRBJ2-7; 10 bases map to TRBD1. The germline CDR1 and CDR2 sequences are MNHEY and SMNVEV (reference sequence). This CDR3 has 16 amino acids. The V and J ends lost 6 bases and 4 bases, in that order; junction bases with no gene match: 12. CDR3 nucleotide sequence: TGTGCCAGCAGCCCATTGCTGGGACAGGGGACGTACGAGCAGTACTTC. Translating gives CASSPLLGQGTYEQYF.

The gene calls are TRBV27 and TRBJ1-2, with D unresolved. V was trimmed by 3 bases and J by 2 bases, leaving 7 bases between them. The CDR3 has 13 amino acids. Germline loops: CDR1 MNHEY, CDR2 SMNVEV (reference sequence). Written as DNA, the CDR3 is TGTGCCAGCAGTTTCCGGGAGAACTATGGCTACACCTTC. It specifies CASSFRENYGYTF.

The chain has TRBV27 and TRBJ2-5, with D perhaps matching TRBD2 (6 bases). V lost 7 bases, J lost 2 bases, and 11 bases lay in between. The V gene's germline CDR1 is MNHEY and CDR2 SMNVEV (reference sequence). CDR3 length: 13 residues. CDR3 coding DNA: TGTGCCAGCATGGACTATCAACAAGAGACCCAGTACTTC. Translation: CASMDYQQETQYF.

This clone has only a few counts. This chain joins TRBV30 and TRBJ1-5; D is perhaps TRBD1 (5 bases). V dropped 1 base and J dropped 4 bases, with 11 bases sitting between them. The CDR3 has 14 amino acids. Germline CDR1 reads GTSNPN; CDR2 reads SVGIG (reference sequence). The CDR3 region is CAWSDPRGNQPQHF. CDR3 bases: TGTGCCTGGAGTGACCCCCGGGGGAATCAGCCCCAGCATTTT.

This sequence joins TRBV15 and TRBJ2-3; 9 nucleotides agree with TRBD1. Germline V gives CDR1 LNHNV, CDR2 YYDKDF (reference sequence). This CDR3 is 18 amino acids long. After removal of 5 bases from V and 2 bases from J, the junction contained 14 bases not matched to a gene. The CDR3 DNA reads TGTGCCACCAGCCCGGGACAGGGAGCCCGATCATACACAGATACGCAGTATTTT. Protein: CATSPGQGARSYTDTQYF.

This sequence joins TRBV4-3 and TRBJ2-7, with D hard to call. The germline V and J ends were trimmed by 4 bases and 8 bases, with 12 bases remaining between them. Per germline, CDR1 LGHNA and CDR2 YSLEER. The CDR3 extends over 12 amino acids. This CDR3 is CASSPLGEQQYF. Written as DNA, the CDR3 is TGCGCCAGCAGCCCCCTAGGCGAGCAGCAGTACTTC.

This clone was recorded only once. The J gene is TRBJ2-7, the V gene TRBV13; 7 bases fit TRBD2. The trim removed 5 bases at V and 1 base at J, leaving 8 bases unmatched. CDR3 length: 15 amino acids. Germline V gene lookup returns CDR1 PRHDT and CDR2 FYEKMQ (reference sequence). The CDR3 DNA reads TGTGCCAGCAGCAAAAGCGGGAAAACATCCTACGAGCAGTACTTC. Its translation: CASSKSGKTSYEQYF.

In this sample, this clone turned up once. The chain is built from TRBV6-5 and TRBJ1-2, with TRBD1 matching 9 bases. From germline, CDR1 is MNHEY and CDR2 SVGAGI. This CDR3 is built from 13 residues. Trimming removed 6 bases from V and 6 bases from J; junction bases left unmatched: 5. This chain's CDR3 is CASSWDRVDGYTF. In DNA, the CDR3 is TGTGCCAGCAGCTGGGACAGGGTCGATGGCTACACCTTC.

The chain links TRBV10-3 to TRBJ2-7, with D tentatively TRBD2 (7 bases). The CDR3 has 14 residues. CDR1 and CDR2 from the germline V gene are ENHRY and SYGVKD. V was clipped by 4 bases and J by 1 base, with 11 bases between them. The chain's CDR3 is CAISGGGQSYEQYF. The CDR3 DNA sequence: TGTGCCATCAGTGGGGGGGGCCAGTCCTACGAGCAGTACTTC.

This clone was observed a few times. The chain is built from TRBV7-2 and TRBJ1-1, with 9 bases that match TRBD1. CDR3 length: 14 residues. Losses at the gene ends were 5 bases for V and 1 base for J; bases not matched to a gene: 2. Germline loops: CDR1 SGHTA, CDR2 FQGNSA. The CDR3 bases are TGTGCCAGCAGCAAGGACAGGGGGAACACTGAAGCTTTCTTT. It codes for CASSKDRGNTEAFF.

This clone appeared a few times. V gene TRBV4-1 combines with J gene TRBJ1-1, with no clear D. The V end was cut by 1 base, the J end by 0 bases, with 9 bases between. Germline V gene lookup returns CDR1 MGHRA and CDR2 YSYEKL. The CDR3 contains 15 residues. This chain's CDR3 is CASSQGHSMNTEAFF. The CDR3 nucleotides read TGCGCCAGCAGCCAAGGGCACAGCATGAACACTGAAGCTTTCTTT.

The rearrangement uses TRBV7-9 and TRBJ2-3; TRBD1 agrees at 9 bases. Trimming at V came to 5 bases and at J to 1 base, leaving 7 bases not matched to a gene. This CDR3 has 16 amino acids. Germline V gene lookup returns CDR1 SEHNR and CDR2 FQNEAQ (reference sequence). The CDR3 reads CASSPPGQGGTDTQYF. The CDR3 nucleotides read TGTGCCAGCAGCCCGCCGGGACAGGGCGGCACAGATACGCAGTATTTT.

This clone was observed at least ten times. V gene TRBV6-1 combines with J gene TRBJ2-6, with D unclear. V was pared by 6 bases and J by 0 bases, with 6 bases between. Germline V gene lookup returns CDR1 MNHNS and CDR2 SASEGT. The CDR3 sequence is 14 residues long. CDR3 sequence (DNA): TGTGCCAGCAGCACAGACTCTGGGGCCAACGTCCTGACTTTC. Translation gives CASSTDSGANVLTF.

The V and J genes are TRBV13 and TRBJ2-5; 8 nucleotides line up with TRBD2. The CDR3 loop spans 14 amino acids. V shed 1 base and J 5 bases; nucleotides not matched to a gene: 3. Germline V lookup: CDR1 PRHDT, CDR2 FYEKMQ (reference sequence). The DNA of the CDR3 is TGTGCCAGCAGCTTAGTCGGGGGGGCGGAGACCCAGTACTTC. It codes for CASSLVGGAETQYF. The variable domain in full, completed from reference TRBV13 and TRBJ2-5, reads AAGVIQSPRHLIKEKRETATLKCYPIPRHDTVYWYQQGPGQDPQFLISFYEKMQSDKGSIPDRFSAQQFSDYHSELNMSSLELGDSALYFCASSLVGGAETQYFGPGTRLLVL.

This rearrangement joins TRBV21-1 to TRBJ2-7; no check of the table's D call, TRBD1, against the DNA was made. TRBV21-1 is shown as a pseudogene. The CDR3 is 15 residues long. CDR3 in amino acids: CASSKQSSGASEQYF. In DNA form, the CDR3 reads TGTGCCAGCAGCAAACAGTCGTCAGGGGCCAGCGAGCAGTACTTC.

This clone was counted between two and nine times. The chain uses TRBV7-2 and TRBJ2-7; TRBD2 matches at 15 bases. The germline gives CDR1 SGHTA, CDR2 FQGNSA. The CDR3 loop spans 19 amino acids. Trimming cost V 5 bases and J 0 bases; bases outside gene matches: 11. CDR3 nucleotides: TGTGCCAGCAGCCCTGTCCCGGGACTAGCGGGGGGCTTCTCCTACGAGCAGTACTTC. This encodes CASSPVPGLAGGFSYEQYF.

This chain links TRBV2 with TRBJ2-3; 10 bases map to TRBD2. The CDR3 length is 16 residues. Germline CDR1 is SNHLY and CDR2 is FYNNEI. The junction had 6 bases not matched to a gene; V was cut back by 6 bases and J by 0 bases. The chain's CDR3 is CASSILAGASTDTQYF. The CDR3 DNA sequence: TGTGCCAGCAGCATTCTAGCGGGAGCTAGCACAGATACGCAGTATTTT.

This clone was observed many times. The chain links TRBV2 to TRBJ2-7; 7 bases match TRBD1. The length of the CDR3 is 14 residues. J lost 1 base, V lost 5 bases, and 5 bases had no gene match. Germline CDR1 is SNHLY and CDR2 is FYNNEI. Here the CDR3 reads CASSTDRKSYEQYF. DNA for the CDR3: TGTGCCAGCAGTACGGACAGGAAATCCTACGAGCAGTACTTC.

V is TRBV27 and J is TRBJ2-7; D might be TRBD2 (6 bases). The germline V gene encodes CDR1 MNHEY and CDR2 SMNVEV (reference sequence). The CDR3 runs 14 residues. V lost 4 bases to trimming and J lost 3 bases, with 13 bases between them. The CDR3 is CASSSGLKVYEQYF. In nucleotides, the CDR3 is TGTGCCAGCAGTTCGGGACTGAAGGTCTACGAGCAGTACTTC.